The rows below give T cell receptor beta chains drawn from one sample of a study of blood T cell repertoires in COVID-19. Libraries were prepared by immunoSEQ multiplex PCR; TCRdb keeps only in-frame clonotypes and omits some of them. The data contain some 150,000 clones, around 80% of them singletons. Specimen: peripheral blood. The receptors derive from a woman between 45 and 60 years old with acute or convalescent COVID-19. CDR3s include the opening cysteine and the closing phenylalanine or tryptophan. D genes are given only for firm matches. Part of the rows lack a size; the others show once, few, many or a class for expanded clones.

j_gene | abundance | v_gene | d_gene | CDR3nt | CDR3aa
TRBJ1-3 | once | TRBV2 | NA | TGTGCCAGCAGCCTTACCCGCCGATTCAGCTCTGGAAACACCATATATTTT | CASSLTRRFSSGNTIYF
TRBJ2-2 | NA | TRBV14 | NA | TGTGCCAGCAGCCAAGTCCACTGGAACACCGGGGAGCTGTTTTTT | CASSQVHWNTGELFF
TRBJ2-1 | few | TRBV3-1/TRBV3-2 | NA | TGTGCCAGCAGCCAAGAGATCAACCGACGGCAGCAGGACAATGAGCAGTTCTTC | CASSQEINRRQQDNEQFF
TRBJ1-3 | NA | TRBV25-1 | NA | TGTGCCAGCAGTGAATCTCGCGGAGCTCTTGGAAACACCATATATTTT | CASSESRGALGNTIYF
TRBJ2-1 | NA | TRBV20-1 | TRBD2 | TGCAGTGCTGGTGGGACTAGCGGGGGGTTTTCCTACAATGAGCAGTTCTTC | CSAGGTSGGFSYNEQFF
TRBJ2-7 | NA | TRBV7-8 | NA | TGTGCCAGCAGCAGAAGACAGGTCCACGAGCAGTACTTC | CASSRRQVHEQYF
TRBJ1-2 | NA | TRBV28 | TRBD1 | TGTGCCAGCCGTACTCAGGGGGCGCGGGGCTACACCTTC | CASRTQGARGYTF
TRBJ1-5 | once | TRBV18 | TRBD1 | TGTGCCAGCTCTCCGGGACAGGGGGCCTCGGATCAGCCCCAGCATTTT | CASSPGQGASDQPQHF
TRBJ2-2 | NA | TRBV5-1 | TRBD1 | TGCGCCAGCAGGCGCTCCGGGACAGGGAACACCGGGGAGCTGTTTTTT | CASRRSGTGNTGELFF
TRBJ1-1 | NA | TRBV7-3 | TRBD1 | TGTGCCAGCAGCCCTTTGCAGGGGGCAGGGACTGAAGCTTTCTTT | CASSPLQGAGTEAFF
TRBJ2-3 | NA | TRBV7-3 | NA | TGTGCCAGCAGCTTAAGACTAGATTGGGCAGATACGCAGTATTTT | CASSLRLDWADTQYF
TRBJ1-6 | NA | TRBV28 | TRBD1 | TGTGCCAGCAGAACGGGACAGTATAATTCACCCCTCCACTTT | CASRTGQYNSPLHF
TRBJ2-3 | NA | TRBV7-2 | TRBD2 | TGTGCCAGCAGCTTGTTTCTAGCGGGGGGCGCAGATACGCAGTATTTT | CASSLFLAGGADTQYF
TRBJ2-7 | NA | TRBV3-1/TRBV3-2 | TRBD1 | TGTGCCAGCAGACAGGGGGAAAACTACGAGCAGTACTTC | CASRQGENYEQYF
TRBJ2-1 | once | TRBV18 | NA | TGTGCCAGCTCACCACTGATGCAGGACAATGAGCAGTTCTTC | CASSPLMQDNEQFF
TRBJ2-7 | NA | TRBV7-6 | TRBD2 | TGTGCCAGCAGAAAAGGCCGCGGGGGGGCGTACGAGCAGTACTTC | CASRKGRGGAYEQYF
TRBJ1-1 | NA | TRBV7-2 | NA | TGTGCCAGCAGCTTCCCGACGAGCGGCACTGAAGCTTTCTTT | CASSFPTSGTEAFF
TRBJ2-2 | NA | TRBV4-2 | NA | TGTGCCAGCAGCCAACCACCGGGACTTGGGGGCACCGGGGAGCTGTTTTTT | CASSQPPGLGGTGELFF
TRBJ2-7 | once | TRBV3-1/TRBV3-2 | TRBD1 | TGTGCCAGCAGCCTAAGCGGGACAGGGTCCTACGAGCAGTACTTC | CASSLSGTGSYEQYF
TRBJ1-1 | NA | TRBV28 | NA | TGTGCCAGCAGTTCTAGCACAGCGATGAACACTGAAGCTTTCTTT | CASSSSTAMNTEAFF
TRBJ1-1 | NA | TRBV19 | NA | TGTGCCAGTAGTATGGGCCCCATGAACACTGAAGCTTTCTTT | CASSMGPMNTEAFF
TRBJ1-1 | NA | TRBV5-6 | NA | TGTGCCAGCAGCTTGGTAACAACACCGAACACTGAAGCTTTCTTT | CASSLVTTPNTEAFF
TRBJ2-3 | NA | TRBV6-5 | NA | TGTGCCAGCAGCCCGGGACACTCTAGCACAGATACGCAGTATTTT | CASSPGHSSTDTQYF
TRBJ1-5 | NA | TRBV7-9 | NA | TGTGCCAGCAGCTTAGGGCAGGGGCTGAACCCCCAGCATTTT | CASSLGQGLNPQHF
TRBJ2-3 | NA | TRBV11-3 | NA | TGTGCCAGCAGCTTAGGAAGCAACCGGCAGTATTTT | CASSLGSNRQYF
TRBJ1-1 | few | TRBV12-3/TRBV12-4 | NA | TGTGCCAGCAGCTTGGGGAGGAACACTGAAGCTTTCTTT | CASSLGRNTEAFF
TRBJ2-3 | once | TRBV2 | TRBD2 | TGTGCCAGCGCTGGGCGGGGGGACACGGGGGATACGCAGTATTTT | CASAGRGDTGDTQYF
TRBJ2-5 | NA | TRBV6-6 | NA | TGTGCCAGCAGTTTACAGCTGCAAGAGACCCAGTACTTC | CASSLQLQETQYF
TRBJ1-2 | NA | TRBV12-3/TRBV12-4 | NA | TGTGCCAGCAGTTTTCGTCAGGGTGCCGCCTTC | CASSFRQGAAF